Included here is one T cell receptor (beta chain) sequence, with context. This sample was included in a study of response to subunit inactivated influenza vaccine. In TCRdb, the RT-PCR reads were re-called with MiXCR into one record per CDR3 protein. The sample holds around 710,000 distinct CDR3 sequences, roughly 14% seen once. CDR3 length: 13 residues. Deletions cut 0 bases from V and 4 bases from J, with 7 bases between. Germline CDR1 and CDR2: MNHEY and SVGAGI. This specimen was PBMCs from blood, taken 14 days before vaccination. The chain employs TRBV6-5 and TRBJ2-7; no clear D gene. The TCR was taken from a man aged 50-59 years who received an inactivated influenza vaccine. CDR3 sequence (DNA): TGTGCCAGCAGTTACTCGGTCGATTACGAGCAGTACTTC. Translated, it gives CASSYSVDYEQYF.